These T cell receptor beta chains were read from a single sample in a study of blood T cell repertoires in COVID-19. Assay used: immunoSEQ multiplex PCR; TCRdb lists only in-frame clones, some missing. The sample gives some 25,000 clones, 82% of which show up once; more than 6.5% is in the top ten. Specimen: peripheral blood. All receptors derive from a human donor in a cohort sampled during active COVID-19. Both conserved end residues are part of each CDR3. A D gene is named only where the DNA matches it firmly. Clone size is stated in some rows and not others, as once, few, many or a class when expanded.

clone_size	v_call	d_call	j_call	cdr3_nt	cdr3_aa
.	TRBV12-5	TRBD1	TRBJ1-6	TGTGCTAGTGGTCGGGGACAGGGGGAATCCTATAATTCACCCCTCCACTTT	CASGRGQGESYNSPLHF
.	TRBV6-6	TRBD2	TRBJ2-1	TGTGCCAGCAGTTTGGGACTAGCGGGGACAAATGAGCAGTTCTTC	CASSLGLAGTNEQFF
.	TRBV6-6	.	TRBJ2-7	TGTGCCAGCTGTCCCGGTCAGGGGTCGAACGAGCAGTACTTC	CASCPGQGSNEQYF
few	TRBV11-2	.	TRBJ1-6	TGTGCCAGCAGTCATGGGGGGGGGATCTCCTATAATTCACCCCTCCACTTT	CASSHGGGISYNSPLHF
.	TRBV7-6	.	TRBJ2-3	TGTGCCAGCAGCTTATGGCCGCCTTCCACCGGGTCAGATACGCAGTATTTT	CASSLWPPSTGSDTQYF
.	TRBV5-1	.	TRBJ2-3	TGCGCCAGCAGCTTGTCCGGGACAAGAGATACGCAGTATTTT	CASSLSGTRDTQYF
.	TRBV7-9	TRBD2	TRBJ2-2	TGTGCCAGCAGCGCCTTTACAGCGGGAACCGGGGAGCTGTTTTTT	CASSAFTAGTGELFF
.	TRBV5-1	.	TRBJ2-5	TGCGCCAGCAGCTTGACATCTCTCCAAGAGACCCAGTACTTC	CASSLTSLQETQYF
.	TRBV24-1	.	TRBJ2-3	TGTGCCACCAGTGGAGGGGGAAGGAGTCTCGGCACAGATACGCAGTATTTT	CATSGGGRSLGTDTQYF
.	TRBV30	.	TRBJ2-7	TGTGCCTGGAGTGTAGGGGCGGCGTACGAGCAGTACTTC	CAWSVGAAYEQYF
.	TRBV6-5	.	TRBJ2-4	TGTGCCAGCAGTTACGACCAGGGAAACATTCAGTACTTC	CASSYDQGNIQYF
few	TRBV9	.	TRBJ2-7	TGTGCCAGCAGCGGAGGGGGAGCCGGGACCTCCTACGAGCAGTACTTC	CASSGGGAGTSYEQYF
.	TRBV5-1	TRBD2	TRBJ2-1	TGCGCCAGCAGCGTTAGCGGGGGGGCTGGGGAGCAGTTCTTC	CASSVSGGAGEQFF
.	TRBV7-2	.	TRBJ1-4	TGTGCCAGCAGCTTATTCGGTGAAAAACTGTTTTTT	CASSLFGEKLFF
.	TRBV7-2	TRBD2	TRBJ2-1	TGTGCCAGCACCTCGAGGGTCCTAGCGGGAACCAATGAGCAGTTCTTC	CASTSRVLAGTNEQFF
once	TRBV6-6	.	TRBJ1-1	TGTGCCAGCACCTTACATGTAGAGGGGAACACTGAAGCTTTCTTT	CASTLHVEGNTEAFF
.	TRBV7-2	.	TRBJ1-2	TGTGCCAGCAGCTTAGCGTGGAGGAATAACTATGGCTACACCTTC	CASSLAWRNNYGYTF
.	TRBV9	.	TRBJ2-3	TGTGCCAGCAGCGTAGCGCCGTCGGGTTCAGATACGCAGTATTTT	CASSVAPSGSDTQYF
.	TRBV7-9	.	TRBJ1-1	TGTGCCAGCAGCTTAGCCCCATCGACAGGGAACACTGAAGCTTTCTTT	CASSLAPSTGNTEAFF
.	TRBV5-4	TRBD2	TRBJ2-5	TGTGCCAGCAGCTTGGACTTGTCGGGAGGAGCAGAGACCCAGTACTTC	CASSLDLSGGAETQYF
.	TRBV7-2	TRBD2	TRBJ2-1	TGTGCCAGCAGCTTATCGGCGGGAGTTACCTACAATGAGCAGTTCTTC	CASSLSAGVTYNEQFF
.	TRBV6-6	.	TRBJ2-2	TGTGCCAGCAATGTCTTGAGGAGCGGGAACACCGGGGAGCTGTTTTTT	CASNVLRSGNTGELFF
once	TRBV2	.	TRBJ2-1	TGTGCCAGCAGGGGGACTGCCTCCTACAATGAGCAGTTCTTC	CASRGTASYNEQFF
.	TRBV12-3/TRBV12-4	.	TRBJ1-5	TGTGCCAGCAGTTGGGAGCACAATCAGCCCCAGCATTTT	CASSWEHNQPQHF
.	TRBV30	TRBD2	TRBJ2-7	TGTGCCTGGAGGCCCGGGACTAGCTTCCACGAGCAGTACTTC	CAWRPGTSFHEQYF
once	TRBV4-1	.	TRBJ2-7	TGCGCCAGCAGCTCTATACGGAGCTCCTACGAGCAGTACTTC	CASSSIRSSYEQYF
.	TRBV7-3	.	TRBJ2-3	TGTGCCAGCAGCTCAGGGGGGAGTTTCACAGATACGCAGTATTTT	CASSSGGSFTDTQYF
.	TRBV9	.	TRBJ2-2	TGTGCCAGCAGCGTAGGCTTGCGGGAAGTCGGGGAGCTGTTTTTT	CASSVGLREVGELFF
.	TRBV7-3	TRBD2	TRBJ2-2	TGTGCCACAAGGGAGGGCGGGGAGCTGTTTTTT	CATREGGELFF
.	TRBV10-3	TRBD2	TRBJ2-1	TGTGCCACCTGCTCAGCGGGGCTTAACAATGAGCAGTTCTTC	CATCSAGLNNEQFF
medium-sized	TRBV27	.	TRBJ2-7	TGTGCCAGCAGTTTATTCAGCGGGCACTACGAGCAGTACTTC	CASSLFSGHYEQYF
.	TRBV3-1/TRBV3-2	TRBD1	TRBJ1-6	TGTGCCAGCAGCCAACTAGACAGGGATAATTCACCCCTCCACTTT	CASSQLDRDNSPLHF
once	TRBV7-9	.	TRBJ1-1	TGTGCCAGCAGCTCCGGGGGCACTGAAGCTTTCTTT	CASSSGGTEAFF
.	TRBV5-1	.	TRBJ2-3	TGCGCCAGCAGCTTGTTACCCTCTCTAAGCACAGATACGCAGTATTTT	CASSLLPSLSTDTQYF
.	TRBV28	.	TRBJ2-1	TGTGCCAGCAGTTTACCCCGGGGTAATGAGCAGTTCTTC	CASSLPRGNEQFF
few	TRBV6-5	.	TRBJ2-7	TGTGCCAGCACCTGGGACTTCTCTAACGAGCAGTACTTC	CASTWDFSNEQYF
.	TRBV5-1	TRBD2	TRBJ2-7	TGCGCCAGCAGCTTGGCCGCGGCTAGCGGACCCTACGAGCAGTACTTC	CASSLAAASGPYEQYF
.	TRBV29-1	TRBD1	TRBJ2-7	TGCAGCGTCGTACAGGGGGCCTACGAGCAGTACTTC	CSVVQGAYEQYF
.	TRBV11-2	.	TRBJ2-4	TGTGCCAGCAGCTCCCGACTAGTCAAAAACATTCAGTACTTC	CASSSRLVKNIQYF
.	TRBV29-1	.	TRBJ1-5	TGCAGCGTTGGGGGGGAAGGCAATCAGCCCCAGCATTTT	CSVGGEGNQPQHF
.	TRBV5-6	TRBD2	TRBJ2-2	TGTGCCAGCAGCTTGGCTCCGGCGGGGGGTCTCACCGGGGAGCTGTTTTTT	CASSLAPAGGLTGELFF
.	TRBV2	.	TRBJ1-5	TGTGCCAGCAGTGAAGGACAGCGAAATCAGCCCCAGCATTTT	CASSEGQRNQPQHF
.	TRBV19	TRBD1	TRBJ1-4	TGTGCCAGTATAGGGGGCGCGGCTAATGAAAAACTGTTTTTT	CASIGGAANEKLFF
.	TRBV5-1	.	TRBJ1-5	TGCGCCAGCAGCACCGGGACACGGGGCCAGCCCCAGCATTTT	CASSTGTRGQPQHF
.	TRBV7-2	TRBD1	TRBJ1-5	TGTGCCAGCAGCTTGAGGACAGGTCGAAATCAGCCCCAGCATTTT	CASSLRTGRNQPQHF
.	TRBV4-3	TRBD2	TRBJ2-4	TGCGCCAGCAGTTTAGCGGGGGGGCCAAACATTCAGTACTTC	CASSLAGGPNIQYF
.	TRBV28	TRBD1	TRBJ1-5	TGTGCCAGCAGGTTACAGGGGGAGCCCCAGCATTTT	CASRLQGEPQHF
.	TRBV5-1	TRBD1	TRBJ2-1	TGCGCCAGCAGCTCCGGGACAGGGGATGGGAATGAGCAGTTCTTC	CASSSGTGDGNEQFF
medium-sized	TRBV5-1	.	TRBJ1-6	TGCGCCAGCATGTCGGGGGGCACCTATAATTCACCCCTCCACTTT	CASMSGGTYNSPLHF
.	TRBV21-1	.	TRBJ1-3	TGTGCCAGCAGCCACCAGGTCTGTCGGAACCCCTACCTCTCTGGAAACACCATATATTTT	CASSHQVCRNPYLSGNTIYF
.	TRBV11-2	TRBD2	TRBJ2-1	TGTGCCAGCAGCCGTGTAGCGGGGTACAATGAGCAGTTCTTC	CASSRVAGYNEQFF
.	TRBV5-1	.	TRBJ1-1	TGCGCCAGCAGCCCGTTCGTAGAGAACACTGAAGCTTTCTTT	CASSPFVENTEAFF
.	TRBV29-1	TRBD1	TRBJ2-5	TGCAGCGGAGGGGACAGGGGAAGCCAAGAGACCCAGTACTTC	CSGGDRGSQETQYF